A single sample gave rise to the 8 T cell receptor beta chains below, sequenced in a study of T cells after posttransplantation cyclophosphamide. Method: immunoSEQ multiplex PCR; TCRdb's copy keeps in-frame clones and lacks some. The sample was found to contain 9,500 to 13,000 clones, and every one recurs. Cyclophosphamide on days +3 and +4 followed busulfan-fludarabine conditioning and a marrow graft. Material: PBMCs, obtained after allogeneic stem cell transplant with posttransplant cyclophosphamide. All receptors derive from a female patient in her thirties or forties who received an allogeneic stem cell transplant from a related donor, was CMV-positive, and had no GVHD. A share of the T cells may be of graft donor origin.

At least ten counts were recorded for this clone. This chain uses TRBV12-3 or TRBV12-4 with TRBJ1-2; possible D gene TRBD1, 6 bases. V dropped 7 bases and J dropped 7 bases, with 16 bases sitting between them. CDR3 size: 13 residues. CDR3 in DNA: TGTGCCAGCACCCCAGGGGAAGTAAGTGGCTACACCTTC. Translated: CASTPGEVSGYTF.

This clone was observed at least ten times. The chain employs TRBV5-5 and TRBJ2-1; 9 positions agree with TRBD2. The CDR3 totals 18 residues. CDR1 is SGHKS and CDR2 is YYEKEE in the germline V gene (reference sequence). Losses at the gene ends were 4 bases for V and 0 bases for J; bases not matched to a gene: 11. CDR3 nucleotide sequence: TGTGCCAGCAGCAGAGCGACTAGCGGTAGCAGCTCCTACAATGAGCAGTTCTTC. Its protein is CASSRATSGSSSYNEQFF.

This clone was detected ten times or more. This chain joins TRBV2 and TRBJ2-3; TRBD2 agrees at 9 bases. V lost 1 base to trimming and J lost 0 bases; unmatched junction nucleotides: 2. This CDR3 spans 16 amino acids. Germline V gene lookup returns CDR1 SNHLY and CDR2 FYNNEI. CDR3 in amino acids: CASSEGRGGSTDTQYF. As DNA, the CDR3 is TGTGCCAGCAGTGAAGGGCGGGGGGGAAGCACAGATACGCAGTATTTT.

Ten or more counts support this clone. The rearrangement links TRBV18 to TRBJ1-2; the D gene is possibly TRBD1 (6 bases). Germline-derived CDR1 and CDR2 are KGHSH and LQKENI. The CDR3 covers 16 residues. With 4 bases removed from V and 0 bases from J, the gap between germline ends came to 15 bases. The CDR3 bases are TGTGCCAGCTCACTTACCGGACAGCCAGCTAACTATGGCTACACCTTC. Residues: CASSLTGQPANYGYTF.

This clone was recorded many times. V and J are TRBV7-6 and TRBJ2-3; weak D call: TRBD2 (6 bases). V shed 0 bases and J shed 1 base, with 8 bases lying between them. This CDR3 is built from 15 residues. Germline CDR1 SGHVS, CDR2 FNYEAQ. CDR3 residues: CASSLAWGGTDTQYF. The CDR3 DNA reads TGTGCCAGCAGCTTAGCGTGGGGGGGCACAGATACGCAGTATTTT.

This clone was recorded at least ten times. J is TRBJ2-7 and V is TRBV5-1; 12 nucleotides agree with TRBD1. The CDR3 length is 18 residues. Germline CDR1 SGHRS, CDR2 YFSETQ. The V gene end was trimmed by 0 bases and the J gene end by 1 base; junction bases not matched to a gene: 8. CDR3 sequence reads: CASSLVSRDRGPSYEQYF. The CDR3 DNA is TGCGCCAGCAGCTTGGTGTCCCGGGACAGGGGGCCATCCTACGAGCAGTACTTC.

This clone was observed a handful of times. The CDR3 sequence: CASSQDFRTLVPGELFF. In DNA, the CDR3 is TGCGCCAGCAGCCAAGATTTCCGAACCTTAGTCCCCGGGGAGCTGTTTTTT. The rearrangement uses TRBV4-1 and TRBJ2-2; D gene uncertain. This CDR3 spans 17 amino acids. In germline, CDR1 is MGHRA, CDR2 YSYEKL. Trimming removed 0 bases from V and 6 bases from J, with 17 bases in between.

In this sample, this clone turned up many times. The V and J genes are TRBV6-1 and TRBJ2-5; D could derive from TRBD1 or TRBD2 (5 bases each). Germline assignment: CDR1 MNHNS and CDR2 SASEGT. The length of the CDR3 is 15 residues. V gave up 1 base and J gave up 4 bases, with 13 bases separating them. DNA for the CDR3: TGTGCCAGCAGTGAAGGGCAGGGAGATGGAGAGACCCAGTACTTC. This codes for CASSEGQGDGETQYF.